This T cell receptor (beta chain) comes out of a study of immune heterogeneity within non-small cell lung tumors. This clonotype is medium-sized. For each sample, template was approximately 0.55 ug of bulk tumor genomic DNA. Taken during surgery, several biopsies per primary tumor were spaced as far apart as possible within the tumor mass. Curative surgical treatment was performed in patients who had newly diagnosed, untreated non-small cell lung cancer. Using 32 V and 13 J primers, multiplex PCR amplified TCR beta CDR3. TCRdb fed the multiplex PCR reads into MiXCR, producing one record per CDR3 protein. The sample yields some 10,000 distinct CDR3 sequences, 25% to 35% seen once. After removal of 3 bases from V and 6 bases from J, the junction contained 2 bases not matched to a gene. Germline V gives CDR1 SNHLY, CDR2 FYNNEI. The CDR3 is made up of 14 amino acids.

The sequence came from a woman aged 60-75 years with non-small cell lung cancer. The rearrangement links TRBV2 to TRBJ2-2, with 9 bases lining up with TRBD1. The sequenced sample consisted of lung tumor tissue. The CDR3 nucleotides read TGTGCCAGCAGTGAGGGACAGGGCGCCGGGGAGCTGTTTTTT. Translated: CASSEGQGAGELFF. Variable domain in full (rest from reference TRBV2 and TRBJ2-2): EPEVTQTPSHQVTQMGQEVILRCVPISNHLYFYWYRQILGQKVEFLVSFYNNEISEKSEIFDDQFSVERPDGSNFTLKIRSTKLEDSAMYFCASSEGQGAGELFFGEGSRLTVL.